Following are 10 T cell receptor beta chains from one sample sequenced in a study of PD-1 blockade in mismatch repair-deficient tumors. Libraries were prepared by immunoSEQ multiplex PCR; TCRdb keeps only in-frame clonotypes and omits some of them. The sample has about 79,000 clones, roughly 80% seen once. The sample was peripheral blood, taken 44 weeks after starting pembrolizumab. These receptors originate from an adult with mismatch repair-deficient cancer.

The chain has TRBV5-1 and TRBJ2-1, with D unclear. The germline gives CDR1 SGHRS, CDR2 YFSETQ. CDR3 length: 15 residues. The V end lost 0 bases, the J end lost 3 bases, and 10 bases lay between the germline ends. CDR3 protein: CASSLESRNYNEQFF. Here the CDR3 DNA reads TGCGCCAGCAGCTTGGAGAGTCGGAACTACAATGAGCAGTTCTTC.

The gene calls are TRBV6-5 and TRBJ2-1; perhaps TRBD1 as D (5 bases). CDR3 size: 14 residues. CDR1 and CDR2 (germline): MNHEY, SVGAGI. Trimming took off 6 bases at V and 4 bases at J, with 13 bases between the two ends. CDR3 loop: CASRGQAVYNEQFF. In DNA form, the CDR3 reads TGTGCCAGCAGGGGGCAGGCAGTATACAATGAGCAGTTCTTC.

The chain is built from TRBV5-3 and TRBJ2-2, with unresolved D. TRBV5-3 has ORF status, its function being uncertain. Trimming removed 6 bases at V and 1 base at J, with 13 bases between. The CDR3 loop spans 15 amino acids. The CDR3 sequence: CARTERQMNTGELFF. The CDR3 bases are TGTGCCAGAACTGAAAGGCAGATGAACACCGGGGAGCTGTTTTTT.

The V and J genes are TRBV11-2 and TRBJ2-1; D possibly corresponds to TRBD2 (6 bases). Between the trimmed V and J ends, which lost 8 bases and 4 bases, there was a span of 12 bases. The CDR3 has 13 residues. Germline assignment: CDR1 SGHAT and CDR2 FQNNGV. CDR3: CASREPIYNEQFF. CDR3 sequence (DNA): TGTGCCAGCCGGGAGCCCATATACAATGAGCAGTTCTTC.

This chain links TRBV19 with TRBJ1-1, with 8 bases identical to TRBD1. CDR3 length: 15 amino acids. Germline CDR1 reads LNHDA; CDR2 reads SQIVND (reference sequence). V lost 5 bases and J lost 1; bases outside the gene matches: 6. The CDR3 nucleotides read TGTGCCAGTAGTCCCCGGGACAGGAGGAACACTGAAGCTTTCTTT. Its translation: CASSPRDRRNTEAFF.

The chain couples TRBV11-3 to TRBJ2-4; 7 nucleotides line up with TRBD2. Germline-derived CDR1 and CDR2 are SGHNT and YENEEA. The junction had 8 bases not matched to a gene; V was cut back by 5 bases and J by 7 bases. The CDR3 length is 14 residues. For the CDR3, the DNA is TGTGCCAGCAGCCCCCGGGGAGGGGTGAACATTCAGTACTTC. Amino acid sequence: CASSPRGGVNIQYF.

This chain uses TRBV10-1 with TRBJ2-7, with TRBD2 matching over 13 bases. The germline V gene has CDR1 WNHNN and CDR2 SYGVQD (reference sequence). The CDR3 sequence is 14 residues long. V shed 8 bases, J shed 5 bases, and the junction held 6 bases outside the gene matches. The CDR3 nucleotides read TGCGCCAGCCCACTAGCGGGAGGGCCCCACGAGCAGTACTTC. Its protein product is CASPLAGGPHEQYF.

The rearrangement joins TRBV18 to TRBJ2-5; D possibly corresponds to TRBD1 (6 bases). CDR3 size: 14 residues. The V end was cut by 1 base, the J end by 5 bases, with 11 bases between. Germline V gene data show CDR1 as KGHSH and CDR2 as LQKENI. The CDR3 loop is CASSPLGARETQYF. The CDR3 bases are TGTGCCAGCTCACCACTGGGGGCACGGGAGACCCAGTACTTC.

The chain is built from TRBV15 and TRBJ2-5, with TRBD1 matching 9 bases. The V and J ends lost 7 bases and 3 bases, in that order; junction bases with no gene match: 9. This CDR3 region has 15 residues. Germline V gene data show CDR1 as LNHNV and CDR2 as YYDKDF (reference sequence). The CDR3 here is CATNQWGQGEETQYF. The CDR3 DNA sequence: TGTGCCACCAATCAGTGGGGACAGGGTGAAGAGACCCAGTACTTC.

The CDR3 loop is CASSLLGASYEQYF. For the CDR3, the DNA is TGTGCCAGCAGTTTACTGGGGGCGTCCTACGAGCAGTACTTC. The rearrangement joins TRBV27 to TRBJ2-7; D possibly corresponds to TRBD1 (6 bases). CDR1 is MNHEY, CDR2 SMNVEV, per germline (reference sequence). The V end was cut by 2 bases, the J end by 1 base, with 9 bases between. This CDR3 is 14 amino acids long.